Presented here are 27 T cell receptor beta chains from one specimen sequenced in a study of T cell changes during pregnancy in multiple sclerosis. TCRdb's table, derived via immunoSEQ multiplex PCR, lists solely in-frame clones and lacks some. Among about 89,000 clones, just under 95% were seen once, and the ten largest hold 0.7% to 0.95%. The source was peripheral blood, collected in the third trimester of pregnancy. These receptors all come from a female donor with multiple sclerosis, enrolled in a pregnancy study.

The rearrangement uses TRBV29-1 and TRBJ1-1; 7 bases fit TRBD1. Per the germline V gene, CDR1 is SQVTM and CDR2 is ANQGSEA. Germline trimming cut 6 bases from V and 2 bases from J; bases unmatched to any gene: 9. This CDR3 is built from 14 residues. This CDR3 reads CSVRTGLSNTEAFF. CDR3 bases: TGCAGCGTCCGGACAGGCCTTTCCAACACTGAAGCTTTCTTT.

This clone showed up just once. The chain carries TRBV15 and TRBJ2-7; 9 bases line up with TRBD1. The germline CDR1 and CDR2 sequences are LNHNV and YYDKDF (reference sequence). The CDR3 sequence is 12 residues long. Trimming cost V 5 bases and J 6 bases; bases outside gene matches: 2. The CDR3 sequence is CATSGTGTEQYF. The CDR3 bases are TGTGCCACCAGCGGGACAGGGACCGAGCAGTACTTC.

In nucleotides, the CDR3 is TGTGCCAGCAGCTCCACGGACAGGGGGCTCAGTTGGGGGAAAGGCTACACCTTC. This sequence encodes CASSSTDRGLSWGKGYTF. The V gene is TRBV7-9, the J gene TRBJ1-2, with 11 bases lining up with TRBD1. The ends lost 4 bases at V and 8 bases at J; junction bases unmatched: 18. Germline V gene sequence: CDR1 SEHNR, CDR2 FQNEAQ (reference sequence). The CDR3 runs 18 residues.

V is TRBV10-3 and J is TRBJ2-7; no reliable D call. The germline V gene encodes CDR1 ENHRY and CDR2 SYGVKD. Trimming removed 3 bases from V and 2 bases from J, with 5 bases in between. CDR3 length: 12 residues. The CDR3 DNA reads TGTGCCATCAGTGATAATACCTACGAGCAGTACTTC. Its translation is CAISDNTYEQYF.

This clone was counted once. The genes are TRBV30 and TRBJ1-1; 7 bases line up with TRBD1. CDR3 length: 11 residues. Germline assignment: CDR1 GTSNPN and CDR2 SVGIG (reference sequence). After removal of 7 bases from V and 9 bases from J, the junction contained 8 bases not matched to a gene. CDR3 DNA: TGTGCCTCGGGACAGAGATTACAAGCTTTCTTT. Protein product: CASGQRLQAFF. Using reference TRBV30 and TRBJ1-1 for the parts outside the CDR3, the full variable domain is SQTIHQWPATLVQPVGSPLSLECTVEGTSNPNLYWYRQAAGRGLQLLFYSVGIGQISSEVPQNLSASRPQDRQFILSSKKLLLSDSGFYLCASGQRLQAFFGQGTRLTVV.

The V and J genes are TRBV27 and TRBJ1-2; possible D gene TRBD1, 6 bases. The CDR3 sequence is 17 residues long. V dropped 4 bases and J dropped 8 bases, with 26 bases sitting between them. Per the germline V gene, CDR1 is MNHEY and CDR2 is SMNVEV (reference sequence). CDR3 DNA: TGTGCCAGCAGTTCTAGGACAGACGCCCGCAGAGGGTACGGCTACACCTTC. Residues: CASSSRTDARRGYGYTF.

This sequence joins TRBV11-2 and TRBJ1-1; 9 bases are a match to TRBD1. The CDR3 is 15 amino acids. V lost 3 bases, J lost 6 bases, and 8 bases stayed unmatched. Per germline, CDR1 SGHAT and CDR2 FQNNGV. In nucleotides, the CDR3 is TGTGCCAGCAGCTTGGATTACAGGGGGCTTGCTGAAGCTTTCTTT. Protein sequence: CASSLDYRGLAEAFF.

A single count supports this clone. This rearrangement joins TRBV7-9 to TRBJ2-2; 7 bases agree with TRBD1. The CDR3 loop spans 14 amino acids. The V gene's germline CDR1 is SEHNR and CDR2 FQNEAQ (reference sequence). V lost 3 bases to trimming and J lost 5 bases; unmatched junction nucleotides: 3. The CDR3 coding sequence is TGTGCCAGCAGCTTCACAGGGGTTACCGGGGAGCTGTTTTTT. Its translation is CASSFTGVTGELFF. Filled out from reference TRBV7-9 and TRBJ2-2, the complete variable domain reads DTGVSQNPRHKITKRGQNVTFRCDPISEHNRLYWYRQTLGQGPEFLTYFQNEAQLEKSRLLSDRFSAERPKGSFSTLEIQRTEQGDSAMYLCASSFTGVTGELFFGEGSRLTVL.

J is TRBJ2-7 and V is TRBV19, with 7 bases lining up with TRBD1. Germline V CDR1 and CDR2: LNHDA, SQIVND (reference sequence). Unmatched junction bases numbered 6, after V lost 6 bases and J lost 4 bases. The CDR3 sequence is 13 residues long. The CDR3 nucleotides are TGTGCCAGTAGCCCGGGACAGAATTACGAGCAGTACTTC. This encodes CASSPGQNYEQYF.

The chain couples TRBV10-3 to TRBJ2-3, with TRBD2 matching over 11 bases. The CDR3 has 15 residues. V trimming: 4 bases; J trimming: 5 bases; junction bases outside the gene matches: 5. Germline CDR1 is ENHRY and CDR2 is SYGVKD. The CDR3 here is CAISVLAGGGDTQYF. CDR3 in DNA: TGTGCCATCAGTGTTCTAGCGGGAGGAGGAGATACGCAGTATTTT.

This clone was detected only once. This chain uses TRBV15 with TRBJ2-3; tentative D call: TRBD1 (5 bases). The CDR3 runs 16 residues. Germline V gene data show CDR1 as LNHNV and CDR2 as YYDKDF (reference sequence). Trimming left V 0 bases short and J 3 bases short, with 13 bases between. The DNA for the CDR3 is TGTGCCACCAGCAGAGAGGGTTCAGGGCCGACAGATACGCAGTATTTT. Its translation: CATSREGSGPTDTQYF. The whole variable domain, remainder taken from reference TRBV15 and TRBJ2-3, is DAMVIQNPRYQVTQFGKPVTLSCSQTLNHNVMYWYQQKSSQAPKLLFHYYDKDFNNEADTPDNFQSRRPNTSFCFLDIRSPGLGDTAMYLCATSREGSGPTDTQYFGPGTRLTVL.

The chain joins TRBV28 to TRBJ1-4, with 7 bases identical to TRBD1. CDR3 length: 16 amino acids. V was pared by 6 bases and J by 5 bases, with 12 bases of the junction left unmatched. Looked up from germline, CDR1 is MDHEN and CDR2 is SYDVKM. The CDR3 here is CASSFHRDSLNEKLFF. In DNA, the CDR3 is TGTGCCAGCAGCTTCCACCGGGACAGCCTAAATGAAAAACTGTTTTTT.

The rearrangement links TRBV19 to TRBJ2-6; D is uncertain. The germline V gene has CDR1 LNHDA and CDR2 SQIVND (reference sequence). The CDR3 is 14 residues long. V lost 8 bases, J lost 4 bases, and 12 bases lay in between. DNA of the CDR3: TGTGCCAGTGAAGTTCAGATAGGGGCCAACGTCCTGACTTTC. Amino acids: CASEVQIGANVLTF.

The J gene is TRBJ1-5, the V gene TRBV27; a possible D gene is TRBD1 (6 bases). V was shortened by 5 bases and J by 5 bases, with 28 bases between the two germline ends. Germline V gives CDR1 MNHEY, CDR2 SMNVEV (reference sequence). This CDR3 region has 19 residues. CDR3 protein: CASSPYFGQSREGYQPQHF. The CDR3 region has the DNA TGTGCCAGCAGTCCCTACTTCGGACAGAGCCGAGAAGGATATCAGCCCCAGCATTTT.

V usage is TRBV11-2 and J usage is TRBJ2-6; TRBD2 is a possible D gene (5 bases). The V end lost 6 bases, the J end lost 0 bases, and 15 bases lay between the germline ends. The CDR3 contains 17 residues. CDR1 is SGHAT, CDR2 FQNNGV, per germline. CDR3 in DNA: TGTGCCAGCAGGTTTGCGGGCGGACCCTCTGGGGCCAACGTCCTGACTTTC. Protein product: CASRFAGGPSGANVLTF.

The rearrangement uses TRBV4-2 and TRBJ2-7, with 9 bases that match TRBD2. The trim removed 1 base at V and 2 bases at J, leaving 9 bases unmatched. The CDR3 has 17 residues. CDR1 is LGHNA, CDR2 YNFKEQ, per germline. The CDR3 spells CASSQAALAGVTYEQYF. Here the CDR3 DNA reads TGTGCCAGCAGCCAAGCCGCCTTAGCGGGAGTCACCTACGAGCAGTACTTC.

The chain joins TRBV5-1 to TRBJ2-7; possibly TRBD2 for D (6 bases). This CDR3 is 14 amino acids long. The germline gives CDR1 SGHRS, CDR2 YFSETQ. Trimming took 2 bases from V and 4 from J, leaving 13 bases between them. This CDR3 is CASSFGGGIYEQYF. The CDR3 DNA is TGCGCCAGCAGCTTCGGGGGAGGAATTTACGAGCAGTACTTC.

This chain links TRBV29-1 with TRBJ2-1; a possible D gene is TRBD2 (5 bases). Trimming shortened V by 7 bases and J by 4 bases, and 17 bases separated the two germline ends. The CDR3 extends over 14 amino acids. CDR1 is SQVTM, CDR2 ANQGSEA, per germline. The CDR3 region has the DNA TGCAGCGCGTCCCACATGGGAGCGTACAATGAGCAGTTCTTC. Encoded protein: CSASHMGAYNEQFF.

The rearrangement uses TRBV5-4 and TRBJ1-1, with D perhaps matching TRBD1 (6 bases). V dropped 0 bases and J dropped 8 bases, with 14 bases sitting between them. The germline V gene has CDR1 SGHNT and CDR2 YYREEE (reference sequence). The CDR3 is made up of 14 amino acids. CDR3 region: CASSLDAGAEEAFF. CDR3 in DNA: TGTGCCAGCAGCTTGGACGCAGGGGCGGAGGAAGCTTTCTTT.

The genes are TRBV28 and TRBJ2-7; no firm D call. Germline V CDR1 and CDR2: MDHEN, SYDVKM. Between the trimmed V and J ends, which lost 2 bases and 6 bases, there was a span of 11 bases. The CDR3 has 13 residues. Here the CDR3 reads CASSLSRNPEQYF. The CDR3 DNA is TGTGCCAGCAGTTTAAGTAGAAACCCCGAGCAGTACTTC.

The genes are TRBV2 and TRBJ2-2; 10 positions match TRBD1. The ends lost 6 bases at V and 7 bases at J; junction bases unmatched: 8. Germline lookup yields CDR1 SNHLY and CDR2 FYNNEI. The CDR3 runs 15 residues. CDR3: CASRDRQGAGGELFF. The CDR3 nucleotides read TGTGCCAGCAGGGACAGACAGGGGGCGGGCGGGGAGCTGTTTTTT.

This clone appeared a few times. The chain links TRBV10-3 to TRBJ1-1; D gene unclear. The CDR3 is 14 amino acids. The germline V gene has CDR1 ENHRY and CDR2 SYGVKD. Trimming took 2 bases from V and 4 from J, leaving 11 bases between them. The CDR3 nucleotides are TGTGCCATCAGTGAGCCTCCGCGGGTCACTGAAGCTTTCTTT. Translated: CAISEPPRVTEAFF.

This chain joins TRBV19 and TRBJ2-7; 8 nucleotides match TRBD2. The CDR3 sequence is 14 residues long. Germline V gene data show CDR1 as LNHDA and CDR2 as SQIVND (reference sequence). Germline trimming cut 1 base from V and 2 bases from J; bases unmatched to any gene: 1. For the CDR3, the DNA is TGTGCCAGTAGTATAGCGGGAGGGCCCTACGAGCAGTACTTC. Protein sequence: CASSIAGGPYEQYF.

The CDR3 here is CASSIRASGSYEQFF. CDR3 coding DNA: TGTGCCAGTAGTATTAGGGCTAGCGGGAGTTATGAGCAGTTCTTC. This rearrangement joins TRBV19 to TRBJ2-1, with TRBD2 matching over 10 bases. This CDR3 has 15 amino acids. CDR1 LNHDA and CDR2 SQIVND come from the germline V gene (reference sequence). J was trimmed by 8 bases and V by 3 bases; bases with no gene match: 7.

The chain carries TRBV7-7 and TRBJ2-2; the D gene is possibly TRBD2 (6 bases). Trimming stripped 2 bases from V and 6 bases from J, with 10 bases between. This CDR3 contains 14 residues. CDR1 and CDR2 (germline): SSHAT, FNYEAQ (reference sequence). For the CDR3, the DNA is TGTGCCAGCAGCTTATCGGGGGTGGCCGGGGAGCTGTTTTTT. Amino acid sequence: CASSLSGVAGELFF. The whole variable domain, filled in from reference TRBV7-7 and TRBJ2-2, reads GAGVSQSPRYKVTKRGQDVTLRCDPISSHATLYWYQQALGQGPEFLTYFNYEAQPDKSGLPSDRFSAERPEGSISTLTIQRTEQRDSAMYRCASSLSGVAGELFFGEGSRLTVL.

The J gene is TRBJ2-2, the V gene TRBV11-2; TRBD1 matches at 7 bases. Germline V gene sequence: CDR1 SGHAT, CDR2 FQNNGV. This CDR3 has 16 amino acids. The ends lost 10 bases at V and 5 bases at J; junction bases unmatched: 16. CDR3 sequence: CAIPANPGQSTGELFF. For the CDR3, the DNA is TGTGCCATTCCAGCGAATCCGGGACAGTCAACCGGGGAGCTGTTTTTT.

This chain uses TRBV9 with TRBJ2-2, with 10 bases fitting TRBD2. There are 17 residues in the CDR3. J gave up 3 bases and V 0 bases, and 5 bases lay outside the gene matches. CDR1 and CDR2 from the germline V gene are SGDLS and YYNGEE. The CDR3 loop is CASSVGLAGEYTGELFF. The CDR3 DNA is TGTGCCAGCAGCGTAGGCCTAGCGGGAGAGTACACCGGGGAGCTGTTTTTT.